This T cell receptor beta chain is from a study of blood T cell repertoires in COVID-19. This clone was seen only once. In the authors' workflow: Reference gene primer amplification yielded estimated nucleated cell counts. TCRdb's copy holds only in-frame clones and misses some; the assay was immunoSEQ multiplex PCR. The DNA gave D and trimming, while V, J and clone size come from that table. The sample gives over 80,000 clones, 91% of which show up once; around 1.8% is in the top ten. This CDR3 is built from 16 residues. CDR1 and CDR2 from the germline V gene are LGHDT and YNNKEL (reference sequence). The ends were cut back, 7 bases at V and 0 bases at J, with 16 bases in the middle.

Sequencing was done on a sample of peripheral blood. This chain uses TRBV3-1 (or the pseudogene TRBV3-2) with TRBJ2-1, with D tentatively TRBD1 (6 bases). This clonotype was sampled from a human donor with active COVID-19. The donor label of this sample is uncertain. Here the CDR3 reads CASTPTGFSSYNEQFF. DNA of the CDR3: TGTGCCAGCACACCCACAGGGTTTAGCTCCTACAATGAGCAGTTCTTC.